One and the same sample provided the 24 T cell receptor beta chains below, sequenced in a study of control samples from healthy donors and cancer patients. Measured with immunoSEQ multiplex PCR; TCRdb has only the in-frame clones, and not every one. Seen here are some 120,000 clones, approximately 90% observed once, and the top ten hold about 7.2%. The source material was blood. The origin of the receptors is a woman between 18 and 29 years old in good health.

This clone is a singleton in its sample. J is TRBJ2-7 and V is TRBV6-5; 10 bases agree with TRBD2. This CDR3 has 14 residues. CDR1 is MNHEY and CDR2 is SVGAGI in the germline V gene. The V segment lost 6 bases and the J segment 0 bases; nucleotides outside the gene matches: 2. For the CDR3, the DNA is TGTGCCAGCAGACGGACTAGCGGCTCCTACGAGCAGTACTTC. Protein product: CASRRTSGSYEQYF.

The rearrangement uses TRBV10-3 and TRBJ1-4; D remains ambiguous. Trimming stripped 5 bases from V and 13 bases from J, with 17 bases between. This CDR3 is 13 amino acids long. Germline values: CDR1 ENHRY, CDR2 SYGVKD. This CDR3 is CAISKEPLDVLFF. The DNA for the CDR3 is TGTGCCATCAGTAAGGAGCCTCTTGACGTACTGTTTTTT.

The gene calls are TRBV7-9 and TRBJ2-4, with 10 bases fitting TRBD1. V shed 1 base and J 9 bases; nucleotides not matched to a gene: 3. The CDR3 contains 14 residues. Germline CDR1 is SEHNR and CDR2 is FQNEAQ (reference sequence). The CDR3 DNA reads TGTGCCAGCAGCTTAGGACAGGGGGCGCGCATTCAGTACTTC. Encoded protein: CASSLGQGARIQYF. The whole variable domain, filled in from reference TRBV7-9 and TRBJ2-4, reads DTGVSQNPRHKITKRGQNVTFRCDPISEHNRLYWYRQTLGQGPEFLTYFQNEAQLEKSRLLSDRFSAERPKGSFSTLEIQRTEQGDSAMYLCASSLGQGARIQYFGAGTRLSVL.

The V gene is TRBV28, the J gene TRBJ2-5; 7 bases fit TRBD1. The CDR3 totals 17 residues. Germline values: CDR1 MDHEN, CDR2 SYDVKM. Trimming at V came to 2 bases and at J to 1 base, leaving 10 bases not matched to a gene. DNA of the CDR3: TGTGCCAGCAGTTTAACCACAGGGGTAATAGGCCAAGAGACCCAGTACTTC. Translation gives CASSLTTGVIGQETQYF.

This sequence joins TRBV5-5 and TRBJ1-2; no firm D call. The germline V gene encodes CDR1 SGHKS and CDR2 YYEKEE (reference sequence). This CDR3 has 17 amino acids. The germline V and J ends were trimmed by 2 bases and 5 bases, with 22 bases remaining between them. Here the CDR3 DNA reads TGTGCCAGCAGCTTAGGTCCGACCACTATGTCACTATATGGCTACACCTTC. It yields the protein CASSLGPTTMSLYGYTF.

CDR3 sequence reads: CASAYGQTYEQYF. As DNA, the CDR3 is TGTGCTAGTGCCTACGGACAGACCTACGAGCAGTACTTC. This chain uses TRBV12-5 with TRBJ2-7; D is possibly TRBD1 (6 bases). Per germline, CDR1 LGHNT and CDR2 FRNRAP. Trimming left V 7 bases short and J 2 bases short, with 12 bases between. The CDR3 sequence is 13 residues long.

The chain recombines TRBV18 with TRBJ2-7; D unclear. Trimming took 0 bases from V and 2 from J, leaving 11 bases between them. The CDR3 totals 15 residues. Looked up from germline, CDR1 is KGHSH and CDR2 is LQKENI. The CDR3 sequence is CASSPPPRQPYEQYF. The CDR3 region has the DNA TGTGCCAGCTCACCACCCCCTAGGCAGCCCTACGAGCAGTACTTC.

The chain recombines TRBV7-2 with TRBJ2-3; D unclear. CDR1 is SGHTA and CDR2 is FQGNSA in the germline V gene. V lost 1 base and J 4 bases, leaving 15 bases between the germline ends. This CDR3 has 16 residues. CDR3 nucleotide sequence: TGTGCCAGCAGCTTAGGGACCGGGCGGTCCTCAGATACGCAGTATTTT. Translating gives CASSLGTGRSSDTQYF. Supplemented by reference TRBV7-2 and TRBJ2-3, the full variable domain reads GAGVSQSPSNKVTEKGKDVELRCDPISGHTALYWYRQSLGQGLEFLIYFQGNSAPDKSGLPSDRFSAERTGGSVSTLTIQRTQQEDSAVYLCASSLGTGRSSDTQYFGPGTRLTVL.

The chain joins TRBV29-1 to TRBJ1-1; 9 positions match TRBD1. CDR1 is SQVTM and CDR2 is ANQGSEA in the germline V gene. Losses at the gene ends were 7 bases for V and 1 base for J; bases not matched to a gene: 7. The CDR3 loop spans 14 amino acids. CDR3 residues: CSAGTGTGNTEAFF. The DNA of the CDR3 is TGCAGCGCTGGGACAGGGACGGGGAACACTGAAGCTTTCTTT.

The chain couples TRBV7-2 to TRBJ1-2; tentatively, D is TRBD1 (6 bases). V shed 5 bases and J shed 0 bases, with 19 bases lying between them. The germline CDR1 and CDR2 sequences are SGHTA and FQGNSA. The CDR3 is 17 residues long. The chain's CDR3 is CASSPNLLQGSNYGYTF. CDR3 sequence (DNA): TGTGCCAGCAGCCCGAACCTCCTACAGGGCTCTAACTATGGCTACACCTTC.

The chain combines TRBV28 with TRBJ1-1, with 7 bases aligning to TRBD1. CDR3 size: 14 residues. J was trimmed by 6 bases and V by 5 bases; bases with no gene match: 9. CDR1 and CDR2 (germline): MDHEN, SYDVKM. The CDR3 sequence: CASSRAGTAPEAFF. The CDR3 DNA is TGTGCCAGCAGTCGAGCCGGGACAGCCCCTGAAGCTTTCTTT. Full variable domain (remainder filled in from reference TRBV28 and TRBJ1-1): DVKVTQSSRYLVKRTGEKVFLECVQDMDHENMFWYRQDPGLGLRLIYFSYDVKMKEKGDIPEGYSVSREKKERFSLILESASTNQTSMYLCASSRAGTAPEAFFGQGTRLTVV.

The V call is TRBV7-2, the J call TRBJ1-1; D is uncertain. CDR1 is SGHTA, CDR2 FQGNSA, per germline. This CDR3 has 13 residues. V gave up 0 bases and J gave up 5 bases, with 7 bases separating them. This CDR3 reads CASSLAIKTEAFF. The DNA for the CDR3 is TGTGCCAGCAGCTTAGCGATTAAGACTGAAGCTTTCTTT. The whole variable domain, remainder taken from reference TRBV7-2 and TRBJ1-1, is GAGVSQSPSNKVTEKGKDVELRCDPISGHTALYWYRQSLGQGLEFLIYFQGNSAPDKSGLPSDRFSAERTGGSVSTLTIQRTQQEDSAVYLCASSLAIKTEAFFGQGTRLTVV.

The V and J genes are TRBV3-1 (or the pseudogene TRBV3-2) and TRBJ1-1; D is undetermined. V was pared by 4 bases and J by 1 base, with 7 bases between. The CDR3 has 13 residues. Germline CDR1 and CDR2: LGHDT and YNNKEL (reference sequence). CDR3 sequence reads: CASSPPGNTEAFF. The CDR3 DNA sequence: TGTGCCAGCAGCCCGCCCGGGAACACTGAAGCTTTCTTT.

V is TRBV5-8 and J is TRBJ2-3, with 9 bases fitting TRBD1. Germline CDR1 SGHTS, CDR2 YDEGEE. The CDR3 has 15 residues. The trim removed 3 bases at V and 0 bases at J, leaving 2 bases unmatched. DNA for the CDR3: TGTGCCAGCAGCTGGGGACAGGGAAGCACAGATACGCAGTATTTT. Translated: CASSWGQGSTDTQYF.

The chain is built from TRBV7-3 and TRBJ2-5, with D unclear. CDR1 and CDR2 from the germline V gene are SGHTA and FQGTGA. Trimming pared 0 bases from V and 0 bases from J, leaving 2 bases between. The CDR3 extends over 13 amino acids. CDR3 protein: CASSLTDQETQYF. In DNA form, the CDR3 reads TGTGCCAGCAGCTTAACGGACCAAGAGACCCAGTACTTC.

The rearrangement uses TRBV20-1 and TRBJ2-5; 7 nucleotides align to TRBD1. The CDR3 is 11 amino acids. Germline V lookup: CDR1 DFQATT, CDR2 SNEGSKA (reference sequence). This CDR3 reads CSGTVEETQYF. Written as DNA, the CDR3 is TGCAGCGGGACAGTTGAAGAGACCCAGTACTTC.

This clone came up once. The chain employs TRBV7-3 and TRBJ2-3, with 7 bases fitting TRBD1. V lost 5 bases and J lost 8; bases outside the gene matches: 13. The CDR3 contains 15 residues. Germline V gene lookup returns CDR1 SGHTA and CDR2 FQGTGA. CDR3 loop: CASSNTTGSRVTQYF. The CDR3 DNA reads TGTGCCAGCAGCAACACGACAGGGAGTAGAGTTACGCAGTATTTT.

The chain uses TRBV7-9 and TRBJ2-5, with D unclear. This CDR3 has 14 amino acids. Looked up from germline, CDR1 is SEHNR and CDR2 is FQNEAQ (reference sequence). The V gene lost 5 bases and the J gene lost 5 bases, with 15 bases spanning the gap. Written as DNA, the CDR3 is TGTGCCAGCAGCCCGACGATTAGTAGGGAGACCCAGTACTTC. This translates into CASSPTISRETQYF. The variable domain in full, with the rest retrieved from reference TRBV7-9 and TRBJ2-5, is DTGVSQNPRHKITKRGQNVTFRCDPISEHNRLYWYRQTLGQGPEFLTYFQNEAQLEKSRLLSDRFSAERPKGSFSTLEIQRTEQGDSAMYLCASSPTISRETQYFGPGTRLLVL.

The chain recombines TRBV15 with TRBJ1-5, with D possibly being TRBD1 (5 bases). This CDR3 comprises 13 residues. Trimming took off 5 bases at V and 4 bases at J, with 9 bases between the two ends. Germline V gene lookup returns CDR1 LNHNV and CDR2 YYDKDF (reference sequence). CDR3 nucleotides: TGTGCCACCAGCGAAAGACAGAATCAGCCCCAGCATTTT. Translating gives CATSERQNQPQHF.

The chain couples TRBV27 to TRBJ2-6; D not certain. Trimming left V 3 bases short and J 1 base short, with 1 base between. From germline, CDR1 is MNHEY and CDR2 SMNVEV (reference sequence). The CDR3 length is 13 residues. In DNA form, the CDR3 reads TGTGCCAGCAGTTTTTCTGGGGCCAACGTCCTGACTTTC. Protein: CASSFSGANVLTF.

In DNA, the CDR3 is TGTGCCAGCAGTTCCCGGGGGGGGCGCAGCTCCTACGAGCAGTACTTC. It is translated as CASSSRGGRSSYEQYF. This chain joins TRBV6-5 and TRBJ2-7, with TRBD2 matching 8 bases. Germline loops: CDR1 MNHEY, CDR2 SVGAGI. This CDR3 spans 16 amino acids. V lost 4 bases and J lost 0; bases outside the gene matches: 8.

The J gene is TRBJ1-4, the V gene TRBV19; D gene uncertain. V lost 2 bases and J lost 0, with 4 bases in between. Per the germline V gene, CDR1 is LNHDA and CDR2 is SQIVND (reference sequence). This CDR3 contains 14 residues. The chain's CDR3 is CASSIKATNEKLFF. The CDR3 DNA reads TGTGCCAGTAGTATAAAGGCAACTAATGAAAAACTGTTTTTT.

The J gene is TRBJ1-1, the V gene TRBV5-8; 7 bases are shared with TRBD1. Unmatched junction bases numbered 3, after V lost 4 bases and J lost 3 bases. The CDR3 length is 13 residues. CDR1 and CDR2 from the germline V gene are SGHTS and YDEGEE. CDR3 protein: CASSRDRYTEAFF. The CDR3 bases are TGTGCCAGCAGCCGGGACAGATACACTGAAGCTTTCTTT.

The gene calls are TRBV5-1 and TRBJ2-1; 11 bases match TRBD2. The germline V gene encodes CDR1 SGHRS and CDR2 YFSETQ. V dropped 0 bases and J dropped 6; count of bases not matched to a gene: 5. The CDR3 is 16 amino acids. CDR3 DNA sequence: TGCGCCAGCAGCTTGGTACTAGCGGGAGCCGGCAATGAGCAGTTCTTC. Protein product: CASSLVLAGAGNEQFF.